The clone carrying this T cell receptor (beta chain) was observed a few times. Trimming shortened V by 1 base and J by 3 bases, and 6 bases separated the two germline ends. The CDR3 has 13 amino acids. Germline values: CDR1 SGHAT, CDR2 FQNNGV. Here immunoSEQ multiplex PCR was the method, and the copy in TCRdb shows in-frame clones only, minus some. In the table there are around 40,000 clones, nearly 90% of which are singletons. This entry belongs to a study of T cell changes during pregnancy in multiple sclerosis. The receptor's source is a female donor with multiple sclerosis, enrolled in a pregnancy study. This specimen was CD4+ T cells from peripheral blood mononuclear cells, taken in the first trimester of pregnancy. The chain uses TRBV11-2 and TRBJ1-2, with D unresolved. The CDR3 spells CASSLGLDYGYTF. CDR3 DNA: TGTGCCAGCAGCTTAGGGTTAGACTATGGCTACACCTTC.